These 29 T cell receptor beta chains originate from one sample sequenced in a study of T cells in localized non-small cell lung cancer. Clones were sequenced by immunoSEQ multiplex PCR, and TCRdb holds only the in-frame ones, with some missing. The sample shows 16,000 or so clones, 82% of them seen only once. Specimen: peripheral blood, collected before any cancer treatment. The receptor source for this set is a male donor aged 60 or older with stage I lung adenocarcinoma.

This chain connects TRBV28 to TRBJ1-5, with TRBD1 identical over 8 bases. Germline values: CDR1 MDHEN, CDR2 SYDVKM. Trimming at V came to 5 bases and at J to 2 bases, leaving 26 bases not matched to a gene. The CDR3 totals 22 residues. The CDR3: CASSTHRGRARGGHWGNQPQHF. CDR3 DNA: TGTGCCAGCAGTACCCACAGGGGGAGGGCTCGAGGCGGTCATTGGGGCAATCAGCCCCAGCATTTT.

The V gene is TRBV11-2, the J gene TRBJ2-7; TRBD2 aligns across 12 bases. Trimming took 6 bases from V and 4 from J; bases not matched to a gene: 13. Germline V gene data show CDR1 as SGHAT and CDR2 as FQNNGV. This CDR3 comprises 17 residues. The chain's CDR3 is CASRSPPVGLAGYEQYF. CDR3 in DNA: TGTGCCAGCAGGTCCCCCCCGGTAGGACTAGCGGGGTACGAGCAGTACTTC.

V usage is TRBV7-2 and J usage is TRBJ2-3; D remains unclear. The CDR3 is made up of 12 amino acids. Between the trimmed V and J ends, which lost 2 bases and 5 bases, there was a span of 5 bases. Germline V gene data show CDR1 as SGHTA and CDR2 as FQGNSA. CDR3 sequence (DNA): TGTGCCAGCAGCTTAACAAGAGATACGCAGTATTTT. Translating gives CASSLTRDTQYF.

This clone was observed a handful of times. The chain joins TRBV5-1 to TRBJ1-6, with 9 nucleotides matching TRBD1. Germline-derived CDR1 and CDR2 are SGHRS and YFSETQ. Trimming removed 4 bases from V and 8 bases from J; junction bases left unmatched: 13. The CDR3 contains 17 residues. The CDR3 DNA reads as TGCGCCAGCAGCCAGGCGGGACAGGGCCGTTGGGATTCACCCCTCCACTTT. Its translation: CASSQAGQGRWDSPLHF. The full variable domain, its missing parts supplied by reference TRBV5-1 and TRBJ1-6, is KAGVTQTPRYLIKTRGQQVTLSCSPISGHRSVSWYQQTPGQGLQFLFEYFSETQRNKGNFPGRFSGRQFSNSRSEMNVSTLELGDSALYLCASSQAGQGRWDSPLHFGNGTRLTVT.

This clone was detected a few times. This rearrangement joins TRBV30 to TRBJ1-1; no clear D gene. The length of the CDR3 is 14 residues. V lost 3 bases and J 0 bases, leaving 11 bases between the germline ends. The germline CDR1 and CDR2 sequences are GTSNPN and SVGIG (reference sequence). The CDR3, as DNA: TGTGCCTGGAGACTACTAGGGATGAACACTGAAGCTTTCTTT. Its protein product is CAWRLLGMNTEAFF.

The chain recombines TRBV5-1 with TRBJ2-1, with a tentative D call TRBD2 (5 bases). V lost 1 base and J 0 bases, leaving 11 bases between the germline ends. Germline values: CDR1 SGHRS, CDR2 YFSETQ. The CDR3 covers 16 residues. The CDR3 here is CASSLRGSSSYNEQFF. CDR3 DNA: TGCGCCAGCAGCTTGAGAGGGTCCAGCTCCTACAATGAGCAGTTCTTC. Full variable domain (rest looked up from reference TRBV5-1 and TRBJ2-1): KAGVTQTPRYLIKTRGQQVTLSCSPISGHRSVSWYQQTPGQGLQFLFEYFSETQRNKGNFPGRFSGRQFSNSRSEMNVSTLELGDSALYLCASSLRGSSSYNEQFFGPGTRLTVL.

This clone was detected once. This chain joins TRBV14 and TRBJ2-1, with TRBD2 matching 13 bases. This CDR3 is built from 18 residues. Per the germline V gene, CDR1 is SGHDN and CDR2 is FVKESK. V shed 2 bases, J shed 1 base, and the junction held 5 bases outside the gene matches. The CDR3 nucleotides are TGTGCCAGCAGCCAACCGGGACTAGCGGGACCATCCTACAATGAGCAGTTCTTC. Amino acids: CASSQPGLAGPSYNEQFF. Variable domain in full (rest from reference TRBV14 and TRBJ2-1): EAGVTQFPSHSVIEKGQTVTLRCDPISGHDNLYWYRRVMGKEIKFLLHFVKESKQDESGMPNNRFLAERTGGTYSTLKVQPAELEDSGVYFCASSQPGLAGPSYNEQFFGPGTRLTVL.

This clone qualifies as medium-sized. The chain links TRBV21-1 to TRBJ2-7; the listed D gene, TRBD1, was not tested against the DNA. TRBV21-1 is an annotated pseudogene. The CDR3 is 14 amino acids. The CDR3 DNA reads TGTGCCAGCAGCAAGAGGACAGGGAGCTGCGAGCAGTACTTC. This codes for CASSKRTGSCEQYF.

By sample share, this clone is medium-sized (0.01 to 0.1%). The chain recombines TRBV19 with TRBJ2-2; D gene ambiguous. The germline V and J ends were trimmed by 0 bases and 4 bases, with 0 bases remaining between them. The CDR3 is made up of 12 amino acids. Germline V lookup: CDR1 LNHDA, CDR2 SQIVND (reference sequence). The DNA of the CDR3 is TGTGCCAGTAGTATAGACACCGGGGAGCTGTTTTTT. Its protein is CASSIDTGELFF.

V and J are TRBV5-1 and TRBJ2-3, with 9 bases lining up with TRBD2. The CDR3 runs 16 residues. V shed 5 bases, J shed 2 bases, and the junction held 9 bases outside the gene matches. Germline-derived CDR1 and CDR2 are SGHRS and YFSETQ. The CDR3 is CASSQNAGGTTDTQYF. DNA of the CDR3: TGCGCCAGCAGTCAAAACGCGGGAGGGACCACAGATACGCAGTATTTT.

The V call is TRBV30, the J call TRBJ1-4; 7 bases align to TRBD1. This CDR3 has 13 amino acids. V trimming: 3 bases; J trimming: 5 bases; junction bases outside the gene matches: 3. From germline, CDR1 is GTSNPN and CDR2 SVGIG (reference sequence). For the CDR3, the DNA is TGTGCCTGGAGGCCGGGACAGAATGAAAAACTGTTTTTT. Protein product: CAWRPGQNEKLFF.

Only a few counts were recorded for this clone. The chain recombines TRBV11-3 with TRBJ2-3, with D possibly TRBD1 on 5 matching bases. This CDR3 region has 12 residues. With 5 bases removed from V and 5 bases from J, the gap between germline ends came to 8 bases. In germline, CDR1 is SGHNT, CDR2 YENEEA. The CDR3 sequence: CASSQDRDTQYF. The CDR3, as DNA: TGTGCCAGCAGCCAAGACAGAGATACGCAGTATTTT.

The J gene is TRBJ2-7, the V gene TRBV7-2; D remains unclear. CDR3 length: 15 residues. The V gene lost 2 bases and the J gene lost 0 bases, with 11 bases spanning the gap. CDR1 and CDR2 (germline): SGHTA, FQGNSA. DNA of the CDR3: TGTGCCAGCAGCTTATCGGACCGGAGCTCCTACGAGCAGTACTTC. It is translated as CASSLSDRSSYEQYF.

The rearrangement uses TRBV10-3 and TRBJ1-5; possibly TRBD1 for D (5 bases). Germline V gives CDR1 ENHRY, CDR2 SYGVKD. The V gene lost 2 bases and the J gene lost 4 bases, with 15 bases spanning the gap. This CDR3 region has 16 residues. The CDR3 DNA follows: TGTGCCATCAGTGAGCGGAGGAGGGACGGGAATCAGCCCCAGCATTTT. It specifies CAISERRRDGNQPQHF.

Only a few counts were recorded for this clone. This rearrangement joins TRBV7-2 to TRBJ2-5; TRBD2 aligns across 7 bases. Germline V gene sequence: CDR1 SGHTA, CDR2 FQGNSA. The length of the CDR3 is 19 residues. The junction had 18 bases not matched to a gene; V was cut back by 1 base and J by 4 bases. CDR3 coding DNA: TGTGCCAGCAGCTTAGAAGGCGGGGGATGGAGCGGGATTAGAGAGACCCAGTACTTC. Translating gives CASSLEGGGWSGIRETQYF.

J is TRBJ2-2 and V is TRBV4-3; TRBD2 matches at 10 bases. This CDR3 has 18 residues. CDR1 is LGHNA, CDR2 YSLEER, per germline. Losses at the gene ends were 2 bases for V and 4 bases for J; bases not matched to a gene: 10. The chain's CDR3 is CASSQLLLAGTTTGELFF. The DNA for the CDR3 is TGCGCCAGCAGCCAACTTCTACTAGCGGGAACTACCACCGGGGAGCTGTTTTTT.

V is TRBV11-2 and J is TRBJ1-5; 8 positions agree with TRBD1. Germline V gene lookup returns CDR1 SGHAT and CDR2 FQNNGV. This CDR3 has 15 amino acids. J gave up 5 bases and V 0 bases, and 3 bases lay outside the gene matches. The CDR3 DNA follows: TGTGCCAGCAGCTTAGAGGGGACAGGATATCAGCCCCAGCATTTT. Amino acid sequence: CASSLEGTGYQPQHF. The full variable domain, rest sourced from reference TRBV11-2 and TRBJ1-5, is EAGVAQSPRYKIIEKRQSVAFWCNPISGHATLYWYQQILGQGPKLLIQFQNNGVVDDSQLPKDRFSAERLKGVDSTLKIQPAKLEDSAVYLCASSLEGTGYQPQHFGDGTRLSIL.

This chain connects TRBV5-5 to TRBJ2-7; 13 bases fit TRBD2. Germline lookup yields CDR1 SGHKS and CDR2 YYEKEE (reference sequence). The CDR3 contains 14 residues. V shed 5 bases and J 6 bases; nucleotides not matched to a gene: 5. The CDR3 bases are TGTGCCAGCAGGCCGGGACTAGCGGGACCCGAGCAGTACTTC. Its translation: CASRPGLAGPEQYF.

The chain combines TRBV30 with TRBJ2-7; D ambiguous. CDR1 GTSNPN and CDR2 SVGIG come from the germline V gene (reference sequence). Trimming left V 1 base short and J 0 bases short, with 10 bases between. CDR3 length equals 14 residues. The CDR3 coding sequence is TGTGCCTGGAGTGGACGTGGCGGCTCCTACGAGCAGTACTTC. Its protein is CAWSGRGGSYEQYF. Variable domain in full (rest from reference TRBV30 and TRBJ2-7): SQTIHQWPATLVQPVGSPLSLECTVEGTSNPNLYWYRQAAGRGLQLLFYSVGIGQISSEVPQNLSASRPQDRQFILSSKKLLLSDSGFYLCAWSGRGGSYEQYFGPGTRLTVT.

The V and J genes are TRBV5-1 and TRBJ1-1; possible D gene TRBD1, 5 bases. CDR1 is SGHRS and CDR2 is YFSETQ in the germline V gene. The CDR3 has 14 residues. V was clipped by 0 bases and J by 5 bases, with 11 bases between them. Written as DNA, the CDR3 is TGCGCCAGCAGCTTGGCCTCCGGGGGGACTGAAGCTTTCTTT. Protein sequence: CASSLASGGTEAFF.

This clone was seen just once. CDR3 sequence reads: CASSVEGTGAVKEKLFF. The CDR3 bases are TGTGCCAGCAGCGTAGAGGGGACAGGGGCCGTGAAGGAAAAACTGTTTTTT. V gene TRBV9 combines with J gene TRBJ1-4, with 10 nucleotides matching TRBD1. Germline V CDR1 and CDR2: SGDLS, YYNGEE. V lost 0 bases and J lost 8; bases outside the gene matches: 10. This CDR3 has 17 residues.

The chain recombines TRBV7-2 with TRBJ1-2; D remains ambiguous. V lost 6 bases, J lost 7 bases, and 12 bases lay in between. CDR1 and CDR2 (germline): SGHTA, FQGNSA. CDR3 length equals 12 residues. The CDR3 here is CASRREVGGYTF. Here the CDR3 DNA reads TGTGCCAGCAGGAGGGAAGTGGGTGGCTACACCTTC.

The chain uses TRBV4-3 and TRBJ2-7, with D unclear. Trimming took 0 bases from V and 6 from J, leaving 9 bases between them. This CDR3 has 13 amino acids. CDR1 LGHNA and CDR2 YSLEER come from the germline V gene. CDR3 DNA: TGCGCCAGCAGCCAAGATGGCCGGAGCGAGCAGTACTTC. It specifies CASSQDGRSEQYF.

Concerning this clone: The junction differs from germline at one of its ends, possibly a read error. The V and J genes are TRBV28 and TRBJ1-1; D is uncertain. The CDR3 loop spans 16 amino acids. Germline CDR1 and CDR2: MDHEN and SYDVKM. CDR3 in DNA: TGTGCCAGCAATTTAGGACTATCAGGAGAGAACACTGAAGCTTTCTTT. Amino acid sequence: CASNLGLSGENTEAFF.

The rearrangement links TRBV9 to TRBJ2-6; TRBD1 matches 10 bases. The CDR3 totals 19 residues. Per germline, CDR1 SGDLS and CDR2 YYNGEE. The V gene end was trimmed by 2 bases and the J gene end by 0 bases; junction bases not matched to a gene: 8. The CDR3 DNA is TGTGCCAGCAGCGTCCGGACAGGGGGATCTGGCTCTGGGGCCAACGTCCTGACTTTC. Its protein product is CASSVRTGGSGSGANVLTF.

The chain carries TRBV2 and TRBJ2-7; 14 bases are a match to TRBD2. Germline V gene lookup returns CDR1 SNHLY and CDR2 FYNNEI. The CDR3 is 17 amino acids. With V trimmed by 6 bases and J by 0 bases, 7 bases remained unmatched. In nucleotides, the CDR3 is TGTGCCAGCAGAAGACTAGCGGGAGGGTCGAGCTCCTACGAGCAGTACTTC. Protein product: CASRRLAGGSSSYEQYF.

The chain couples TRBV9 to TRBJ1-3; D is unclear. Trimming stripped 0 bases from V and 1 base from J, with 11 bases between. CDR1 and CDR2 (germline): SGDLS, YYNGEE. The CDR3 is 16 residues long. This chain's CDR3 is CASSVVGGWSGNTIYF. CDR3 DNA sequence: TGTGCCAGCAGCGTAGTAGGAGGGTGGTCTGGAAACACCATATATTTT.

This sequence joins TRBV7-6 and TRBJ2-7, with 7 nucleotides matching TRBD2. With V trimmed by 5 bases and J by 5 bases, 6 bases remained unmatched. This CDR3 spans 13 amino acids. The V gene's germline CDR1 is SGHVS and CDR2 FNYEAQ. The CDR3 DNA reads as TGTGCCAGCAGCGCCCGGCTAGCGGACGAGCAGTACTTC. Translated: CASSARLADEQYF.

The chain recombines TRBV6-1 with TRBJ2-7, with unresolved D. Trimming stripped 8 bases from V and 3 bases from J, with 2 bases between. Germline CDR1 reads MNHNS; CDR2 reads SASEGT. CDR3 size: 9 residues. In DNA form, the CDR3 reads TGTGCCAGCGGCTACGAGCAGTACTTC. Translating it yields CASGYEQYF.